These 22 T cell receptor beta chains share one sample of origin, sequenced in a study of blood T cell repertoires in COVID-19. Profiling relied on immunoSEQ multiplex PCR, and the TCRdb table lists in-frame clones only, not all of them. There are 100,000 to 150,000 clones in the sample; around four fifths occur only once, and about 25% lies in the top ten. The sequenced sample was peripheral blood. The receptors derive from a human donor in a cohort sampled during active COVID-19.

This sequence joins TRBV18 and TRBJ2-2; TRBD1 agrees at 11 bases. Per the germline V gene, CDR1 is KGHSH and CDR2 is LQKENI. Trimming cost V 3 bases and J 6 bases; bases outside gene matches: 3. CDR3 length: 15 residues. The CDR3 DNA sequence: TGTGCCAGCTCACCCCTGGGACAGGGGGCCGGGGAGCTGTTTTTT. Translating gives CASSPLGQGAGELFF.

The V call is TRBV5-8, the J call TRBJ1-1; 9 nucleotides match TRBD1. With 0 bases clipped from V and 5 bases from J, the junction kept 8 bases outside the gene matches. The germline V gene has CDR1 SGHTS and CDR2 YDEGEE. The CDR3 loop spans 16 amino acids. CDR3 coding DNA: TGTGCCAGCAGCTTGGACCTTACAGGGGGCGAAACTGAAGCTTTCTTT. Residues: CASSLDLTGGETEAFF.

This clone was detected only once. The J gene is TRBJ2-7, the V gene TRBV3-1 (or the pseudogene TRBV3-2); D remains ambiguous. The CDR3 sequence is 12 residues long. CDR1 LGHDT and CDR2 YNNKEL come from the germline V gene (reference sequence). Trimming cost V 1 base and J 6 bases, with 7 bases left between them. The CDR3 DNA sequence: TGTGCCAGCAGCCAAGCTGGGCGCGAGCAGTACTTC. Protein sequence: CASSQAGREQYF.

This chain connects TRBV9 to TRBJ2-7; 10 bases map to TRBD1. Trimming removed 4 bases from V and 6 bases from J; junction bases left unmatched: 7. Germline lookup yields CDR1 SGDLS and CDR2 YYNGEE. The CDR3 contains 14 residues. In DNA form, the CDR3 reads TGTGCCAGCAGCCCCCAGACAGGGGGCCGCGAGCAGTACTTC. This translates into CASSPQTGGREQYF. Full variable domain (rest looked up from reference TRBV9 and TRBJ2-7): DSGVTQTPKHLITATGQRVTLRCSPRSGDLSVYWYQQSLDQGLQFLIQYYNGEERAKGNILERFSAQQFPDLHSELNLSSLELGDSALYFCASSPQTGGREQYFGPGTRLTVT.

The CDR3 region has the DNA TGTGCCAGCAGCCGCGCCAACCGGGCTAGCGGCAAACAAGAGACCCAGTACTTC. Protein sequence: CASSRANRASGKQETQYF. The V gene is TRBV11-2, the J gene TRBJ2-5; 7 positions agree with TRBD2. V lost 5 bases, J lost 2 bases, and 17 bases stayed unmatched. The CDR3 spans 18 residues. Germline loops: CDR1 SGHAT, CDR2 FQNNGV.

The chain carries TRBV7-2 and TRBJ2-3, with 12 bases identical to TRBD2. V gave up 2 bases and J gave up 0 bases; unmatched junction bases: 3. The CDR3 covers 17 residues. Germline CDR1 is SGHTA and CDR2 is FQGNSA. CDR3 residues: CASSLTSGGTSTDTQYF. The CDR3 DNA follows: TGTGCCAGCAGCTTAACTAGCGGGGGGACAAGCACAGATACGCAGTATTTT.

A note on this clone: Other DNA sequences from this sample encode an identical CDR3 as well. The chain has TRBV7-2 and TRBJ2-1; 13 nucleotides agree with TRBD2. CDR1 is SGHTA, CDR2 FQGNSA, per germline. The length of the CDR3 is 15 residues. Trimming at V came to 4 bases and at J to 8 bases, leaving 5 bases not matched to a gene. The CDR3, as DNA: TGTGCCAGCAGCTCCACTAGCGGGGGGGCATATGAGCAGTTCTTC. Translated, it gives CASSSTSGGAYEQFF.

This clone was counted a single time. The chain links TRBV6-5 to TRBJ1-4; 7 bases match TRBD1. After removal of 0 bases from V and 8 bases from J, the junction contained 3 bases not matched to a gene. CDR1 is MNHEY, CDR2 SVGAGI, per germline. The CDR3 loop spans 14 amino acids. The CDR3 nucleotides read TGTGCCAGCAGTTACTCTGGAGGGGGCGAAAAACTGTTTTTT. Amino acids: CASSYSGGGEKLFF.

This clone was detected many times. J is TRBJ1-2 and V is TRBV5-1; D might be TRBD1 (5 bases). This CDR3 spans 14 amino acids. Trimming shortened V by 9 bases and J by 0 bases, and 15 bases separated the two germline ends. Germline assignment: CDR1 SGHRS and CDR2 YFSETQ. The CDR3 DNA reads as TGCGCCACCCGGGGGGAGGAAGCTAACTATGGCTACACCTTC. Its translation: CATRGEEANYGYTF.

The CDR3 coding sequence is TGTGCCAGCAGTGGGACAGGTCTTGGGGGCGAGCAGTTCTTC. Its translation: CASSGTGLGGEQFF. The chain combines TRBV2 with TRBJ2-1; 7 positions agree with TRBD1. Germline CDR1 and CDR2: SNHLY and FYNNEI. This CDR3 is built from 14 residues. V shed 4 bases, J shed 10 bases, and the junction held 10 bases outside the gene matches.

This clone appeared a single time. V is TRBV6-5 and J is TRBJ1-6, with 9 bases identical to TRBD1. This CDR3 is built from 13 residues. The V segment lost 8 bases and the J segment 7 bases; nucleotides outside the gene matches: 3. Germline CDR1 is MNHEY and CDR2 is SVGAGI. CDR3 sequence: CASEDRGNSPLHF. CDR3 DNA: TGTGCCAGCGAGGACAGGGGAAATTCACCCCTCCACTTT.

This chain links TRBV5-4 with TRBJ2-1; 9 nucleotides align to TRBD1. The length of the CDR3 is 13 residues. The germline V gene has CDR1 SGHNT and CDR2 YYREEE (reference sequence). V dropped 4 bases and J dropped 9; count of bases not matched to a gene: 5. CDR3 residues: CASSGDRAPEQFF. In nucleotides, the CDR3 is TGTGCCAGCAGCGGGGACAGGGCACCTGAGCAGTTCTTC.

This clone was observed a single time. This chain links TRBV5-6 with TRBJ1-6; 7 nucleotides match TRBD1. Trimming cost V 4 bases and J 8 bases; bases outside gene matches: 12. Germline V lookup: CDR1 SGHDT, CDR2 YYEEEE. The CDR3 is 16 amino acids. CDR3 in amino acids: CASSEQIQGVHSPLHF. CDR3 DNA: TGTGCCAGCAGCGAACAAATTCAGGGGGTCCATTCACCCCTCCACTTT. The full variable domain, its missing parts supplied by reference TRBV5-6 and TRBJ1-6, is DAGVTQSPTHLIKTRGQQVTLRCSPKSGHDTVSWYQQALGQGPQFIFQYYEEEERQRGNFPDRFSGHQFPNYSSELNVNALLLGDSALYLCASSEQIQGVHSPLHFGNGTRLTVT.

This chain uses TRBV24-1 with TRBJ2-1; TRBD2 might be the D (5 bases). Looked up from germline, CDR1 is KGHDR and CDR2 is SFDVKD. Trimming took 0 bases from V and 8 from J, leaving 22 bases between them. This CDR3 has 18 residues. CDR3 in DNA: TGTGCCACCAGTGATTTGCGCCTTGAGGCGGGTGGGTCCTATGAGCAGTTCTTC. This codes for CATSDLRLEAGGSYEQFF.

The CDR3 is CASSGVQDTEAFF. Here the CDR3 DNA reads TGTGCCAGCTCAGGAGTACAGGACACTGAAGCTTTCTTT. The V gene is TRBV18, the J gene TRBJ1-1, with D possibly matching TRBD1 (5 bases). Germline V gene lookup returns CDR1 KGHSH and CDR2 LQKENI. V dropped 5 bases and J dropped 3 bases, with 10 bases sitting between them. The CDR3 covers 13 residues.

This chain's CDR3 is CASSKGGGEETQYF. DNA for the CDR3: TGTGCCAGCAGCAAAGGCGGGGGGGAAGAGACCCAGTACTTC. J is TRBJ2-5 and V is TRBV9; 9 bases are shared with TRBD2. Trimming cost V 4 bases and J 3 bases; bases outside gene matches: 4. The CDR3 consists of 14 residues. Germline V CDR1 and CDR2: SGDLS, YYNGEE. Drawing the rest from reference TRBV9 and TRBJ2-5, the complete variable domain is DSGVTQTPKHLITATGQRVTLRCSPRSGDLSVYWYQQSLDQGLQFLIQYYNGEERAKGNILERFSAQQFPDLHSELNLSSLELGDSALYFCASSKGGGEETQYFGPGTRLLVL.

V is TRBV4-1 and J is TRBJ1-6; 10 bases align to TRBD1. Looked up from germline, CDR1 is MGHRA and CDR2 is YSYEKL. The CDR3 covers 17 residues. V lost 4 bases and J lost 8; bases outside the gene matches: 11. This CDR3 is CASSRGQGVTRDSPLHF. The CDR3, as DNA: TGCGCCAGCAGCCGAGGACAGGGGGTTACCAGAGATTCACCCCTCCACTTT.

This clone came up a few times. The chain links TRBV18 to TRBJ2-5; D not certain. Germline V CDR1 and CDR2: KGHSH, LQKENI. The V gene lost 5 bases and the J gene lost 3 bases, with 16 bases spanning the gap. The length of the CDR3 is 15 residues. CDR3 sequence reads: CASSSEVGPEETQYF. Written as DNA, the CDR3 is TGTGCCAGCTCATCCGAGGTAGGCCCCGAAGAGACCCAGTACTTC.

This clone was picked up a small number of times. The CDR3 DNA is TGTGCCAGTAGTATAGGACTAGCGGGGCAACAAGAGACCCAGTACTTC. It specifies CASSIGLAGQQETQYF. The chain links TRBV19 to TRBJ2-5; 11 bases agree with TRBD2. Germline CDR1 and CDR2: LNHDA and SQIVND (reference sequence). The CDR3 covers 16 residues. V lost 1 base, J lost 2 bases, and 3 bases stayed unmatched.

CDR3 protein: CASKPQGMTEAFF. The CDR3 nucleotides read TGTGCCAGCAAACCACAGGGGATGACTGAAGCTTTCTTT. The J gene is TRBJ1-1, the V gene TRBV5-4; 7 bases are a match to TRBD1. Looked up from germline, CDR1 is SGHNT and CDR2 is YYREEE (reference sequence). V trimming: 6 bases; J trimming: 5 bases; junction bases outside the gene matches: 7. This CDR3 comprises 13 residues.

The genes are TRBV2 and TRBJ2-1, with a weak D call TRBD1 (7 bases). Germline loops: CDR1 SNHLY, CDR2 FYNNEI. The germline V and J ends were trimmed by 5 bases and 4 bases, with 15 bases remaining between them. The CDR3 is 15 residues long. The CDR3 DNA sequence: TGTGCCAGCAGTCCTCGACAGGGAGGATACAATGAGCAGTTCTTC. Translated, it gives CASSPRQGGYNEQFF.

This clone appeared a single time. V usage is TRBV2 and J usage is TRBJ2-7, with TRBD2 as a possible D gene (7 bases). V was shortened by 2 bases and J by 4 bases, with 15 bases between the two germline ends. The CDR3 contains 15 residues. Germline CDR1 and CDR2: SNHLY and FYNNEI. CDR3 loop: CASSESRGATYEQYF. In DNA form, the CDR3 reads TGTGCCAGCAGTGAAAGTCGGGGGGCCACTTACGAGCAGTACTTC.